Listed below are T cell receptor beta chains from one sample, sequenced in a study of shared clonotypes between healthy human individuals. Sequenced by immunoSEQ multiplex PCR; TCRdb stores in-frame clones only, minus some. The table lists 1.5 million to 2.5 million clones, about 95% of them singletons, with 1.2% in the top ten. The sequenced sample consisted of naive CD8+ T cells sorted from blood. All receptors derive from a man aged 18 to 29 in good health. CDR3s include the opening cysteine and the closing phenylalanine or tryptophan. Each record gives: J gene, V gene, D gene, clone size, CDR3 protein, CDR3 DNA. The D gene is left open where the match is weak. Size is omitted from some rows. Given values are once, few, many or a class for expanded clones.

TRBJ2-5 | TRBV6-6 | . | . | CASSWTATDMRETQYF | TGTGCCAGCAGTTGGACAGCCACGGATATGCGAGAGACCCAGTACTTC
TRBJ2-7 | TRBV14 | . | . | CASSSRTPAVSYEQYF | TGTGCCAGCAGCTCTCGCACCCCAGCGGTGAGCTACGAGCAGTACTTC
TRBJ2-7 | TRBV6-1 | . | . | CASSEAPSTYEQYF | TGTGCCAGCAGTGAGGCGCCCTCAACCTACGAGCAGTACTTC
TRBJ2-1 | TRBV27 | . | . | CASKVGVSSYNEQFF | TGTGCCAGCAAGGTCGGAGTCAGCTCCTACAATGAGCAGTTCTTC
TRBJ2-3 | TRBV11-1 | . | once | CASSPPSDTQYF | TGTGCCAGCAGCCCCCCATCAGATACGCAGTATTTT
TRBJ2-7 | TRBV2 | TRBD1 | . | CASRGQGSPYEQYF | TGTGCCAGCAGGGGACAGGGCTCCCCCTACGAGCAGTACTTC
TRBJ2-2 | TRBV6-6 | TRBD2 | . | CASSYLAGVHTGELFF | TGTGCCAGCAGTTACCTAGCGGGAGTTCACACCGGGGAGCTGTTTTTT
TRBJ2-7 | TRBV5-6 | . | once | CASSQVDRFYEQYF | TGTGCCAGCAGCCAGGTCGACAGGTTCTACGAGCAGTACTTC
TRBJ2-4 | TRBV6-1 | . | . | CASSDGGSKNIQYF | TGTGCCAGCAGTGACGGGGGTTCCAAAAACATTCAGTACTTC
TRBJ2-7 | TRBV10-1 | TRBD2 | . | CASSERGVREQYF | TGCGCCAGCAGTGAGCGGGGGGTCCGCGAGCAGTACTTC
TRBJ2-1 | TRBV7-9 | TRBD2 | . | CASSFTRGGAYNEQFF | TGTGCCAGCAGCTTCACGCGCGGGGGGGCCTACAATGAGCAGTTCTTC
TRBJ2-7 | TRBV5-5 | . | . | CASSLGVDNYEQYF | TGTGCCAGCAGCTTGGGGGTCGACAACTACGAGCAGTACTTC
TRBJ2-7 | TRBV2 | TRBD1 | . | CASSEAGTDYEQYF | TGTGCCAGCAGTGAAGCGGGGACAGACTACGAGCAGTACTTC
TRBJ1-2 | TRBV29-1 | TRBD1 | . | CSGHPGGVGGYTF | TGCAGCGGGCACCCAGGGGGGGTCGGCGGCTACACCTTC
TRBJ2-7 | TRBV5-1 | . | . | CASSLEGTHEQYF | TGCGCCAGCAGCTTGGAGGGGACCCACGAGCAGTACTTC
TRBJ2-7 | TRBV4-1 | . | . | CASSQSDHSYEQYF | TGCGCCAGCAGCCAAAGTGACCACTCCTACGAGCAGTACTTC
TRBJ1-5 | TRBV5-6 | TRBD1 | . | CASSLAGQASNQPQHF | TGTGCCAGCAGCTTGGCGGGACAGGCGAGCAATCAGCCCCAGCATTTT
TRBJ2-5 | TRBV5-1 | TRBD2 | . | CASSLGLAGGQETQYF | TGCGCCAGCAGCTTGGGACTAGCGGGGGGTCAAGAGACCCAGTACTTC
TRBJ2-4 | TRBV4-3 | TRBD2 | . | CASSSSGSGKRDIQYF | TGCGCCAGCAGCTCCAGTGGTAGCGGGAAGAGGGACATTCAGTACTTC
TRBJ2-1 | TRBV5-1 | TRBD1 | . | CASSLGGGLVYNEQFF | TGCGCCAGCAGCTTGGGAGGGGGCCTAGTCTACAATGAGCAGTTCTTC
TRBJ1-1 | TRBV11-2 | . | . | CASSLVIAEAPEAFF | TGTGCCAGCAGCTTAGTTATCGCCGAGGCCCCTGAAGCTTTCTTT
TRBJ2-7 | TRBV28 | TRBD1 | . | CASSSRLRTGEGSPGEQYF | TGTGCCAGCAGTTCTCGACTGCGGACAGGGGAGGGTTCCCCGGGGGAGCAGTACTTC
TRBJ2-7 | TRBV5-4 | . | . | CASSTLAEQYF | TGTGCCAGCAGCACCCTCGCCGAGCAGTACTTC
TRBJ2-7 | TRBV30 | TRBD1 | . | CAWRGQAYEQYF | TGTGCCTGGAGGGGACAGGCTTACGAGCAGTACTTC
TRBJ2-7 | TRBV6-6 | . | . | CASQQTLVYEQYF | TGTGCCAGCCAACAAACTCTCGTTTACGAGCAGTACTTC
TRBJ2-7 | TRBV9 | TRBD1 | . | CASSVGGTGAFSYSYEQYF | TGTGCCAGCAGCGTAGGTGGGACAGGGGCCTTCTCTTACTCCTACGAGCAGTACTTC
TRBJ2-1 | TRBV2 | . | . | CASSDPNRDYEQFF | TGTGCCAGCAGTGACCCCAACAGGGACTATGAGCAGTTCTTC
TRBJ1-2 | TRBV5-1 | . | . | CASSAGQTGYTF | TGCGCCAGCAGCGCCGGCCAGACCGGCTACACCTTC
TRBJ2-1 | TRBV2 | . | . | CASSENTVRPNEQFF | TGTGCCAGCAGTGAAAACACGGTTCGGCCCAATGAGCAGTTCTTC
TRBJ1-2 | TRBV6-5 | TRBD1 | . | CASSYSATGVVGYTF | TGTGCCAGCAGTTACTCGGCGACAGGGGTCGTTGGCTACACCTTC
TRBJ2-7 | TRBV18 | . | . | CASSPRLPIGDGTYEQYF | TGTGCCAGCTCACCAAGGCTACCAATTGGGGACGGGACCTACGAGCAGTACTTC
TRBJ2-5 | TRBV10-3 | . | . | CAISGDSEETQYF | TGTGCCATCAGTGGGGACTCCGAAGAGACCCAGTACTTC
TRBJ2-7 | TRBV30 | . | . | CAWSVYGSYEQYF | TGTGCCTGGAGTGTCTACGGCTCCTACGAGCAGTACTTC
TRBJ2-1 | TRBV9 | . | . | CASSLALPSEQFF | TGTGCCAGCAGCCTCGCCCTTCCTAGTGAGCAGTTCTTC
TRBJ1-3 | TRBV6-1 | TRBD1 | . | CASSDPAGGDSGNTIYF | TGTGCCAGCAGTGACCCTGCAGGGGGGGACTCTGGAAACACCATATATTTT
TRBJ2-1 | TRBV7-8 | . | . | CASKGQPYNEQFF | TGTGCCAGCAAGGGGCAGCCCTACAATGAGCAGTTCTTC
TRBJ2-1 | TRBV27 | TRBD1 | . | CASSLLAGQGVYNEQFF | TGTGCCAGCAGTTTACTCGCGGGACAGGGGGTATACAATGAGCAGTTCTTC
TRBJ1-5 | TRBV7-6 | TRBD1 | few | CASSRDRGLNQPQHF | TGTGCCAGCAGCCGGGACAGGGGGCTTAATCAGCCCCAGCATTTT
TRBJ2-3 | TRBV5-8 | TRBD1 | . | CASSPGTGTATDTQYF | TGTGCCAGCAGCCCAGGGACAGGGACGGCCACAGATACGCAGTATTTT
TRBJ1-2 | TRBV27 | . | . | CASSQLPTGATDGYTF | TGTGCCAGCAGTCAATTACCCACAGGTGCCACGGATGGCTACACCTTC
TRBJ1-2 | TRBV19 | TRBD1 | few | CASSIWTGDYGYTF | TGTGCCAGTAGTATTTGGACAGGGGACTATGGCTACACCTTC
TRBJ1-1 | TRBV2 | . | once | CASSEGQGTEAFF | TGTGCCAGCAGTGAGGGGCAGGGCACTGAAGCTTTCTTT
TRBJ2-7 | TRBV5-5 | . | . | CASSLRVVEGYEQYF | TGTGCCAGCAGCTTGAGGGTAGTGGAGGGGTACGAGCAGTACTTC
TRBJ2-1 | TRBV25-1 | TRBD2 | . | CASSDWLAGGNEQFF | TGTGCCAGCAGTGATTGGCTAGCGGGGGGCAATGAGCAGTTCTTC